This passage covers 10 T cell receptor beta chains from one sample sequenced in a study of blood T cell repertoires in COVID-19. Method: immunoSEQ multiplex PCR; TCRdb's copy keeps in-frame clones and lacks some. The sample has roughly 160,000 clones; about four fifths are singletons. The material sequenced was PBMCs or T cells enriched from blood (not recorded which). Receptors were obtained from a man in his forties or fifties who had recovered from COVID-19.

V gene TRBV2 combines with J gene TRBJ1-4, with 9 bases fitting TRBD1. Germline loops: CDR1 SNHLY, CDR2 FYNNEI. The CDR3 is made up of 14 amino acids. The V gene end was trimmed by 7 bases and the J gene end by 8 bases; junction bases not matched to a gene: 8. Here the CDR3 DNA reads TGTGCCAGCATGGGGACAGGGTGGGACGAAAAACTGTTTTTT. Translated, it gives CASMGTGWDEKLFF.

Only a few counts were recorded for this clone. This chain uses TRBV2 with TRBJ1-1; 7 bases line up with TRBD1. J was trimmed by 10 bases and V by 6 bases; bases with no gene match: 8. Germline CDR1 reads SNHLY; CDR2 reads FYNNEI. The length of the CDR3 is 12 residues. DNA for the CDR3: TGTGCCAGCAGCGGCGACAGGGTTGGAGCTTTCTTT. Amino acid sequence: CASSGDRVGAFF.

On this clone: A far more abundant clone sits one base away, making this likely a read error. This chain links TRBV28 with TRBJ1-2; 10 nucleotides line up with TRBD1. CDR3 length: 15 residues. V was pared by 10 bases and J by 4 bases, with 12 bases of the junction left unmatched. From germline, CDR1 is MDHEN and CDR2 SYDVKM. The CDR3 here is CATRRDRGPSYGYTF. The CDR3 DNA reads as TGTGCCACCAGACGCGACAGGGGGCCTTCCTATGGCTACACCTTC.

The J gene is TRBJ1-1, the V gene TRBV18; D gene unclear. V lost 0 bases and J lost 1, with 9 bases in between. Germline lookup yields CDR1 KGHSH and CDR2 LQKENI. This CDR3 region has 15 residues. CDR3 nucleotides: TGTGCCAGCTCACCACCGACAAGACAGAACACTGAAGCTTTCTTT. Protein sequence: CASSPPTRQNTEAFF.

V is TRBV6-5 and J is TRBJ1-3; D is perhaps TRBD1 (6 bases). Germline lookup yields CDR1 MNHEY and CDR2 SVGAGI. Trimming shortened V by 7 bases and J by 0 bases, and 13 bases separated the two germline ends. The CDR3 has 15 residues. This chain's CDR3 is CASINRVSSGNTIYF. The CDR3, as DNA: TGTGCCAGCATTAACAGGGTCAGCTCTGGAAACACCATATATTTT.

V gene TRBV5-1 combines with J gene TRBJ1-5, with unresolved D. This CDR3 region has 13 residues. Germline V gene lookup returns CDR1 SGHRS and CDR2 YFSETQ. V shed 5 bases and J shed 5 bases, with 11 bases lying between them. The CDR3: CASSSGIDQPQHF. The DNA of the CDR3 is TGCGCCAGCAGTTCGGGGATCGATCAGCCCCAGCATTTT.

The chain links TRBV5-4 to TRBJ2-5; the D gene is possibly TRBD2 (6 bases). Germline V gives CDR1 SGHNT, CDR2 YYREEE (reference sequence). V was cut by 4 bases and J by 2 bases, with 15 bases left in between. This CDR3 has 15 amino acids. The CDR3 is CASSGGARLQETQYF. CDR3 bases: TGTGCCAGCAGCGGAGGGGCCCGGCTTCAAGAGACCCAGTACTTC.

This CDR3 reads CASSSGGATDTQYF. In nucleotides, the CDR3 is TGTGCCAGCAGTAGCGGGGGAGCCACAGATACGCAGTATTTT. The chain carries TRBV6-2 or TRBV6-3 and TRBJ2-3; 8 nucleotides match TRBD2. The CDR3 is 14 residues long. In germline, CDR1 is MNHEY, CDR2 SVGEGT. The V gene end was trimmed by 5 bases and the J gene end by 2 bases; junction bases not matched to a gene: 3.

DNA for the CDR3: TGTGCCAGCAGTTACCACCGGGGGGGGACGTACAATGAGCAGTTCTTC. Protein: CASSYHRGGTYNEQFF. The rearrangement uses TRBV6-2 or TRBV6-3 and TRBJ2-1; 8 bases map to TRBD2. The length of the CDR3 is 16 residues. CDR1 MNHEY and CDR2 SVGEGT come from the germline V gene. The ends lost 2 bases at V and 4 bases at J; junction bases unmatched: 7.

This chain connects TRBV12-3 or TRBV12-4 to TRBJ2-7, with D unresolved. The V end lost 3 bases, the J end lost 2 bases, and 8 bases lay between the germline ends. CDR3 length equals 13 residues. CDR3 nucleotide sequence: TGTGCCAGCAGTTTGGGCTTCGCCTACGAGCAGTACTTC. This translates into CASSLGFAYEQYF.